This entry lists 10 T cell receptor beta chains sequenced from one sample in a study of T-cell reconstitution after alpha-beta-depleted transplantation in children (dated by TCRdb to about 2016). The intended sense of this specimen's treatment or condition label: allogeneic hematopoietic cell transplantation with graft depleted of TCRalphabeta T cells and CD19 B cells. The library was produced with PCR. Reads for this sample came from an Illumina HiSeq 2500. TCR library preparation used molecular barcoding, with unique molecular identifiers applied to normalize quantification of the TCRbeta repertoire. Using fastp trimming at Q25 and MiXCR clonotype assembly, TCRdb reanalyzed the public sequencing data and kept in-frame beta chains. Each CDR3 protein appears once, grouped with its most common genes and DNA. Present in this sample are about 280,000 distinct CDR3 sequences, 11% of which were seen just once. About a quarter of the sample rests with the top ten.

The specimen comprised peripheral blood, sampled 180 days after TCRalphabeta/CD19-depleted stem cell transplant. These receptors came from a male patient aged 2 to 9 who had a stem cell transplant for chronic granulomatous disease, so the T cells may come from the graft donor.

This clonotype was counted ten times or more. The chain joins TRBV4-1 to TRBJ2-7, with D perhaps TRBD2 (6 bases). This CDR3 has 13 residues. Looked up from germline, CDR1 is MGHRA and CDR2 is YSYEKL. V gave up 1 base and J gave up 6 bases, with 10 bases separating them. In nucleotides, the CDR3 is TGCGCCAGCAGCCAAGTTTCAGCGGGCGAGCAGTACTTC. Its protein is CASSQVSAGEQYF.

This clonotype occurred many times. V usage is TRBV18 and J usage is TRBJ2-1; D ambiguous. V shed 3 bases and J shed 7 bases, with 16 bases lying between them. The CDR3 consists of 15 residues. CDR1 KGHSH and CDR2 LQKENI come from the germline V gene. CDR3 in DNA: TGTGCCAGCTCACCTCCTTCGTCCCCCGGGAATGAGCAGTTCTTC. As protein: CASSPPSSPGNEQFF. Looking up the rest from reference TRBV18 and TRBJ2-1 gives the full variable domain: NAGVMQNPRHLVRRRGQEARLRCSPMKGHSHVYWYRQLPEEGLKFMVYLQKENIIDESGMPKERFSAEFPKEGPSILRIQQVVRGDSAAYFCASSPPSSPGNEQFFGPGTRLTVL.

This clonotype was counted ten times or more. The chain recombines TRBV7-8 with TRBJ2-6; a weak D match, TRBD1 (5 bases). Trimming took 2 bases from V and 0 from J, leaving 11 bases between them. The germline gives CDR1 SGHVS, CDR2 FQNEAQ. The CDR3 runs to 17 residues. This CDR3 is CASSLKVGASGANVLTF. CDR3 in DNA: TGTGCCAGCAGCTTAAAAGTAGGGGCCTCTGGGGCCAACGTCCTGACTTTC.

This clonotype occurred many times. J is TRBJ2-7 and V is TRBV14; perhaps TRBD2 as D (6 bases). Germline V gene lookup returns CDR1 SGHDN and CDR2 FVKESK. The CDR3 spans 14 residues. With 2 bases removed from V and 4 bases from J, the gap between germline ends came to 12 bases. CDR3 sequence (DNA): TGTGCCAGCAGCCAATCCTATCGGGGGTACGAGCAGTACTTC. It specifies CASSQSYRGYEQYF.

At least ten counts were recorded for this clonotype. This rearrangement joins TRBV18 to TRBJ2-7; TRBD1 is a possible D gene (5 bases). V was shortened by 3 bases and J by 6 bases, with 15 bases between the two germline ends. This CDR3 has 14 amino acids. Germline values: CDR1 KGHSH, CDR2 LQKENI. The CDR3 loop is CASSPTQGTGEQYF. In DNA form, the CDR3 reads TGTGCCAGCTCACCTACGCAGGGTACGGGCGAGCAGTACTTC.

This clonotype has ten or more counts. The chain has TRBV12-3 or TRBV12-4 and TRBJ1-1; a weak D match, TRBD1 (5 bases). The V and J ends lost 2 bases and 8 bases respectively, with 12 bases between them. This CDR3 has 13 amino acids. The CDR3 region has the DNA TGTGCCAGCAGTTTAAGAGGGGTCCGAGAAGCTTTCTTT. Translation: CASSLRGVREAFF.

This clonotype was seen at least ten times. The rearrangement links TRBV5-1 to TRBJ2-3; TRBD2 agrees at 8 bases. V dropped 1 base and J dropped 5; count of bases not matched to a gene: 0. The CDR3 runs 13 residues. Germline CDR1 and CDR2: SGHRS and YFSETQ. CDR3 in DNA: TGCGCCAGCAGCTTGACTAGCGGAGATACGCAGTATTTT. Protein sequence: CASSLTSGDTQYF.

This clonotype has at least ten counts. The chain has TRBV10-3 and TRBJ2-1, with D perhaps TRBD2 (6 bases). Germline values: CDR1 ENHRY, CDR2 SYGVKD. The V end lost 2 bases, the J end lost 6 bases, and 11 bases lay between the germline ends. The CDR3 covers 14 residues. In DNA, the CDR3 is TGTGCCATCAGTGAGCTCACCGGGGGCAATGAGCAGTTCTTC. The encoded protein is CAISELTGGNEQFF.

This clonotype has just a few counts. The CDR3 spells CASSPQMQVSYNEQFF. The CDR3 DNA is TGTGCCAGCAGCCCTCAGATGCAGGTCTCCTACAATGAGCAGTTCTTC. The V gene is TRBV4-2, the J gene TRBJ2-1; D is unresolved. This CDR3 has 16 residues. V was shortened by 4 bases and J by 0 bases, with 13 bases between the two germline ends. From germline, CDR1 is LGHNA and CDR2 YNFKEQ.

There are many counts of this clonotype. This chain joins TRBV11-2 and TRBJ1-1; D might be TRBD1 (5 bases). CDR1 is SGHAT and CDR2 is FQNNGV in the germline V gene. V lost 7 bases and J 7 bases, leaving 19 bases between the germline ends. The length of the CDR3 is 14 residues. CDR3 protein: CASNQGSGWGEAFF. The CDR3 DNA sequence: TGTGCCAGCAACCAGGGTTCAGGGTGGGGTGAAGCTTTCTTT.